The present T cell receptor (beta chain) was sequenced within a study of blood T cell repertoires in COVID-19. Across the study: The United States, Italy and Spain supplied acute and convalescent COVID-19 samples. PBMCs, B-cell-depleted T cells, or T cells were the source of the cDNA or gDNA that made up the material.

Trimming removed 5 bases from V and 5 bases from J, with 12 bases in between. The CDR3 contains 13 residues. The germline V gene encodes CDR1 LNHDA and CDR2 SQIVND (reference sequence). Per the authors' pipeline: By means of reference gene primer amplification, nucleated cell counts were estimated. The protocol was immunoSEQ multiplex PCR, while the TCRdb copy is restricted to in-frame clones and leaves out a portion. D and trimming were read from the DNA, whereas the V and J calls and clone size are those reported in that table. The sample has approximately 190,000 clones; roughly 81% are singletons.

The sequence was obtained from a woman between 65 and 79 years old with active or convalescent COVID-19. The rearrangement uses TRBV19 and TRBJ2-5, with a tentative D call TRBD1 (6 bases). The specimen sequenced was peripheral blood. In DNA form, the CDR3 reads TGTGCCAGTAGTGGGACGAGGGGGGAGACCCAGTACTTC. Its protein product is CASSGTRGETQYF.